This passage covers 26 T cell receptor beta chains from one sample sequenced in a study of identical twins. TCRdb itself ran the 5' RACE reads through MiXCR, one entry per CDR3 protein. The table shows roughly 240,000 distinct CDR3 sequences, with approximately 7% occurring only once. The data were also submitted as part of a second study, on yellow fever vaccine responses in identical twins.

Sequencing was done on a sample of memory (CD45RO+) T cells sorted from blood. The receptors come from a woman aged 18-29 years in good health.

In its sample, this clonotype was seen many times. The rearrangement uses TRBV24-1 and TRBJ1-2; maybe TRBD1 (5 bases). Germline V CDR1 and CDR2: KGHDR, SFDVKD. The V end lost 3 bases, the J end lost 8 bases, and 18 bases lay between the germline ends. This CDR3 has 15 residues. In DNA form, the CDR3 reads TGTGCCACCAGTGATGGGACCACTAACCACAAGGGCTACACCTTC. Its protein is CATSDGTTNHKGYTF.

V usage is TRBV20-1 and J usage is TRBJ2-5; TRBD1 agrees at 10 bases. V was pared by 3 bases and J by 5 bases, with 9 bases of the junction left unmatched. Looked up from germline, CDR1 is DFQATT and CDR2 is SNEGSKA (reference sequence). The CDR3 has 15 residues. In nucleotides, the CDR3 is TGCAGTGCTAGCCCGGGACAGGGGTTGGGCGAGACCCAGTACTTC. Translating it yields CSASPGQGLGETQYF.

This chain uses TRBV27 with TRBJ2-5, with TRBD1 matching 10 bases. Germline-derived CDR1 and CDR2 are MNHEY and SMNVEV (reference sequence). After removal of 5 bases from V and 5 bases from J, the junction contained 8 bases not matched to a gene. The CDR3 consists of 15 residues. CDR3 in DNA: TGTGCCAGCAGTGCACGACAGGGGGCAAGTGAGACCCAGTACTTC. It codes for CASSARQGASETQYF.

This clonotype was picked up a small number of times. The chain couples TRBV6-1 to TRBJ2-1; 11 bases are shared with TRBD2. The CDR3 extends over 16 amino acids. With 6 bases clipped from V and 3 bases from J, the junction kept 7 bases outside the gene matches. The germline V gene encodes CDR1 MNHNS and CDR2 SASEGT. CDR3 in amino acids: CASSRGGTSGYNEQFF. CDR3 nucleotide sequence: TGTGCCAGCAGCCGAGGGGGGACTAGCGGCTACAATGAGCAGTTCTTC.

This clonotype was counted only a few times. The chain recombines TRBV14 with TRBJ2-5; 8 nucleotides align to TRBD2. Looked up from germline, CDR1 is SGHDN and CDR2 is FVKESK. The CDR3 loop spans 15 amino acids. V lost 2 bases, J lost 4 bases, and 6 bases stayed unmatched. The CDR3 protein is CASSQNSLAGETQYF. The CDR3 DNA is TGTGCCAGCAGCCAAAACTCTCTAGCGGGAGAGACCCAGTACTTC. Based on the CDR3 plus reference TRBV14 and TRBJ2-5, the full variable domain is EAGVTQFPSHSVIEKGQTVTLRCDPISGHDNLYWYRRVMGKEIKFLLHFVKESKQDESGMPNNRFLAERTGGTYSTLKVQPAELEDSGVYFCASSQNSLAGETQYFGPGTRLLVL.

The V call is TRBV20-1, the J call TRBJ1-1; no firm D call. Trimming removed 5 bases from V and 0 bases from J, with 19 bases in between. CDR1 is DFQATT, CDR2 SNEGSKA, per germline (reference sequence). The CDR3 is made up of 16 amino acids. DNA for the CDR3: TGCAGTGCTCTCCCGGCCAGAATTCTAATGAACACTGAAGCTTTCTTT. Translated: CSALPARILMNTEAFF.

The chain recombines TRBV7-9 with TRBJ2-5; TRBD2 might be the D (6 bases). V was cut by 5 bases and J by 3 bases, with 10 bases left in between. In germline, CDR1 is SEHNR, CDR2 FQNEAQ (reference sequence). The CDR3 runs to 13 residues. CDR3 amino acids: CASSRGIKETQYF. As DNA, the CDR3 is TGTGCCAGCAGCCGCGGGATTAAAGAGACCCAGTACTTC. Full variable domain (outside the CDR3, taken from reference TRBV7-9 and TRBJ2-5): DTGVSQNPRHKITKRGQNVTFRCDPISEHNRLYWYRQTLGQGPEFLTYFQNEAQLEKSRLLSDRFSAERPKGSFSTLEIQRTEQGDSAMYLCASSRGIKETQYFGPGTRLLVL.

This clonotype was counted many times. The chain has TRBV7-9 and TRBJ1-1, with TRBD1 identical over 7 bases. Trimming at V came to 5 bases and at J to 5 bases, leaving 8 bases not matched to a gene. This CDR3 comprises 14 residues. The V gene's germline CDR1 is SEHNR and CDR2 FQNEAQ (reference sequence). DNA of the CDR3: TGTGCCAGCAGCCGTTCAGGGGGGGAGACTGAAGCTTTCTTT. Translated: CASSRSGGETEAFF.

This chain uses TRBV27 with TRBJ2-2, with 9 bases fitting TRBD1. The V segment lost 7 bases and the J segment 11 bases; nucleotides outside the gene matches: 11. Germline V gives CDR1 MNHEY, CDR2 SMNVEV (reference sequence). The CDR3 extends over 14 amino acids. The CDR3 loop reads CASNGYRGRGELFF. The CDR3, as DNA: TGTGCCAGCAATGGGTACAGGGGGCGCGGAGAGCTGTTTTTT.

This clonotype was found a few times. The gene calls are TRBV6-1 and TRBJ2-1, with 14 positions matching TRBD2. The CDR3 consists of 18 residues. The germline V gene has CDR1 MNHNS and CDR2 SASEGT. Losses at the gene ends were 6 bases for V and 3 bases for J; bases not matched to a gene: 10. Here the CDR3 DNA reads TGTGCCAGCAGCCAGGGACTAGCGGGAGTTCTTCACTACAATGAGCAGTTCTTC. Translation: CASSQGLAGVLHYNEQFF.

The sample holds a few counts of this clonotype. The chain combines TRBV7-8 with TRBJ2-1, with 12 bases lining up with TRBD1. Unmatched junction bases numbered 7, after V lost 5 bases and J lost 8 bases. CDR3 size: 15 residues. In germline, CDR1 is SGHVS, CDR2 FQNEAQ. CDR3 region: CASSTRGQGADEQFF. CDR3 DNA: TGTGCCAGCAGCACGCGGGGACAGGGGGCAGATGAGCAGTTCTTC.

The rearrangement joins TRBV3-1 to TRBJ1-6; possibly TRBD1 for D (5 bases). Trimming shortened V by 8 bases and J by 5 bases, and 13 bases separated the two germline ends. CDR1 is LGHDT, CDR2 YNNKEL, per germline (reference sequence). CDR3 length: 14 amino acids. As DNA, the CDR3 is TGTGCCAGCGGTAGGACAAGCCATAATTCACCCCTCCACTTT. Translating it yields CASGRTSHNSPLHF. Filled out from reference TRBV3-1 and TRBJ1-6, the complete variable domain reads DTAVSQTPKYLVTQMGNDKSIKCEQNLGHDTMYWYKQDSKKFLKIMFSYNNKELIINETVPNRFSPKSPDKAHLNLHINSLELGDSAVYFCASGRTSHNSPLHFGNGTRLTVT.

This clonotype was found a few times. The gene calls are TRBV5-1 and TRBJ2-1, with 11 bases fitting TRBD1. Per the germline V gene, CDR1 is SGHRS and CDR2 is YFSETQ. The ends lost 4 bases at V and 2 bases at J; junction bases unmatched: 2. This CDR3 has 15 residues. CDR3 coding DNA: TGCGCCAGCAGCATGGGACAGGGGGCCTACAATGAGCAGTTCTTC. This codes for CASSMGQGAYNEQFF.

V is TRBV6-1 and J is TRBJ2-4; TRBD1 matches 7 bases. This CDR3 has 13 amino acids. The germline gives CDR1 MNHNS, CDR2 SASEGT. Unmatched junction bases numbered 7, after V lost 6 bases and J lost 8 bases. The CDR3 coding sequence is TGTGCCAGCAGGGGGACAGTGGGGGACATTCAGTACTTC. This translates into CASRGTVGDIQYF.

The J gene is TRBJ2-7, the V gene TRBV15; 10 bases are shared with TRBD2. V was clipped by 0 bases and J by 3 bases; unmatched bases: 8. Germline CDR1 LNHNV, CDR2 YYDKDF (reference sequence). The CDR3 covers 17 residues. As DNA, the CDR3 is TGTGCCACCAGCAGAGATAGTGGGACTAGCGAGCGCTACGAGCAGTACTTC. This codes for CATSRDSGTSERYEQYF. The entire variable domain, with the rest obtained from reference TRBV15 and TRBJ2-7, is as follows: DAMVIQNPRYQVTQFGKPVTLSCSQTLNHNVMYWYQQKSSQAPKLLFHYYDKDFNNEADTPDNFQSRRPNTSFCFLDIRSPGLGDTAMYLCATSRDSGTSERYEQYFGPGTRLTVT.

The chain employs TRBV12-3 or TRBV12-4 and TRBJ2-7; TRBD2 matches at 8 bases. This CDR3 contains 14 residues. The V gene end was trimmed by 5 bases and the J gene end by 3 bases; junction bases not matched to a gene: 6. This chain's CDR3 is CASSPSGGRYEQYF. CDR3 nucleotide sequence: TGTGCCAGCAGTCCCTCGGGAGGGCGCTACGAGCAGTACTTC.

This clonotype came up many times. V gene TRBV6-4 combines with J gene TRBJ2-1; 10 nucleotides align to TRBD1. Germline assignment: CDR1 MRHNA and CDR2 SNTAGT. The ends lost 5 bases at V and 5 bases at J; junction bases unmatched: 6. This CDR3 region has 15 residues. The CDR3 nucleotides are TGTGCCAGCAGTCCCGGACAGGGGGACCACAATGAGCAGTTCTTC. It is translated as CASSPGQGDHNEQFF.

Points on this clonotype: An end of the junction does not agree with germline; a read error may underlie this. The chain employs TRBV12-3 or TRBV12-4 and TRBJ2-7; D tentatively fits TRBD1 or TRBD2 (5 bases each). The CDR3 covers 14 residues. The CDR3 bases are TGTGCCAGCAGATACGCGCCCGGGACGGCTAACCTCTTCTTC. It is translated as CASRYAPGTANLFF.

This clonotype was recorded at least ten times. The chain joins TRBV4-1 to TRBJ2-3, with D perhaps matching TRBD2 (5 bases). V lost 4 bases to trimming and J lost 0 bases, with 5 bases between them. CDR1 is MGHRA, CDR2 YSYEKL, per germline. The CDR3 sequence is 13 residues long. CDR3 nucleotide sequence: TGCGCCAGCAGCCCGGGGAGCACAGATACGCAGTATTTT. It yields the protein CASSPGSTDTQYF.

The chain links TRBV27 to TRBJ2-6, with 11 positions matching TRBD1. The V gene end was trimmed by 5 bases and the J gene end by 3 bases; junction bases not matched to a gene: 3. CDR1 is MNHEY and CDR2 is SMNVEV in the germline V gene (reference sequence). CDR3 length: 16 amino acids. The CDR3 coding sequence is TGTGCCAGCAGTAGGACAGGGGGCTTTGGGGCCAACGTCCTGACTTTC. Amino acids: CASSRTGGFGANVLTF. The full variable domain, completed using reference TRBV27 and TRBJ2-6, is EAQVTQNPRYLITVTGKKLTVTCSQNMNHEYMSWYRQDPGLGLRQIYYSMNVEVTDKGDVPEGYKVSRKEKRNFPLILESPSPNQTSLYFCASSRTGGFGANVLTFGAGSRLTVL.

The CDR3 coding sequence is TGTGCCAGCAGGGGACAGGGCATGAACACTGAAGCTTTCTTT. This encodes CASRGQGMNTEAFF. V gene TRBV2 combines with J gene TRBJ1-1; TRBD1 aligns across 9 bases. The CDR3 length is 14 residues. From germline, CDR1 is SNHLY and CDR2 FYNNEI. J lost 0 bases, V lost 6 bases, and 2 bases had no gene match.

This clonotype was detected only a few times. The rearrangement joins TRBV5-1 to TRBJ1-2, with D unclear. V lost 4 bases to trimming and J lost 6 bases, with 7 bases between them. From germline, CDR1 is SGHRS and CDR2 YFSETQ. The CDR3 runs to 11 residues. CDR3 sequence (DNA): TGCGCCAGCAGCAACAACGATGGCTACACCTTC. This sequence encodes CASSNNDGYTF.

This clonotype was observed a handful of times. The chain couples TRBV5-1 to TRBJ2-2; TRBD2 matches 8 bases. CDR3 length: 17 amino acids. Per germline, CDR1 SGHRS and CDR2 YFSETQ. Losses at the gene ends were 0 bases for V and 1 base for J; bases not matched to a gene: 5. Here the CDR3 reads CASSLELAGRNTGELFF. The DNA of the CDR3 is TGCGCCAGCAGCTTGGAATTAGCGGGAAGGAACACCGGGGAGCTGTTTTTT.

This chain joins TRBV7-6 and TRBJ1-6, with D maybe TRBD1 (6 bases). CDR1 and CDR2 from the germline V gene are SGHVS and FNYEAQ. The V end was cut by 0 bases, the J end by 9 bases, with 12 bases between. The CDR3 runs to 15 residues. CDR3 in amino acids: CASSLAARGASPLHF. DNA for the CDR3: TGTGCCAGCAGCTTAGCGGCCAGGGGCGCTTCACCCCTCCACTTT. The full variable domain, rest sourced from reference TRBV7-6 and TRBJ1-6, is GAGVSQSPRYKVTKRGQDVALRCDPISGHVSLYWYRQALGQGPEFLTYFNYEAQQDKSGLPNDRFSAERPEGSISTLTIQRTEQRDSAMYRCASSLAARGASPLHFGNGTRLTVT.

The chain carries TRBV5-1 and TRBJ2-3, with TRBD2 matching 10 bases. CDR3 length: 16 amino acids. V shed 2 bases and J 3 bases; nucleotides not matched to a gene: 6. CDR1 and CDR2 from the germline V gene are SGHRS and YFSETQ. The CDR3 loop is CASSFGAGGRTDTQYF. The CDR3 DNA is TGCGCCAGCAGCTTTGGAGCGGGGGGGCGGACAGATACGCAGTATTTT.

The chain joins TRBV20-1 to TRBJ2-7; 10 bases agree with TRBD2. The V segment lost 0 bases and the J segment 6 bases; nucleotides outside the gene matches: 11. Per the germline V gene, CDR1 is DFQATT and CDR2 is SNEGSKA (reference sequence). The CDR3 extends over 16 amino acids. CDR3 in DNA: TGCAGTGCTAGAGATTCTTACGCTAGCGGGAGTGGCGAGCAGTACTTC. Residues: CSARDSYASGSGEQYF.